Sequencing of this T cell receptor (beta chain) was carried out in a study of CD8+ T cells in alopecia areata. Extracted from the samples, RNA was reverse transcribed into cDNA to serve as the sequencing template. Repertoires were generated with immunoSEQ multiplex PCR, while TCRdb's copy carries only in-frame clones and drops some. The sample gives approximately 66,000 clones, roughly 57% of which show up once; roughly 15% is in the top ten. CDR3 length equals 12 residues. Trimming took 6 bases from V and 7 from J, leaving 12 bases between them. Germline V gives CDR1 MNHNY, CDR2 SVGAGI (reference sequence).

This specimen was CD8+ T cells sorted from blood, taken at week 0. The TCR originated in a human donor with alopecia areata. The V gene is TRBV6-6, the J gene TRBJ1-1; D is unclear. CDR3 DNA: TGTGCCAGCAGCCCCGGGTTGTTTGAAGCTTTCTTT. As protein: CASSPGLFEAFF.